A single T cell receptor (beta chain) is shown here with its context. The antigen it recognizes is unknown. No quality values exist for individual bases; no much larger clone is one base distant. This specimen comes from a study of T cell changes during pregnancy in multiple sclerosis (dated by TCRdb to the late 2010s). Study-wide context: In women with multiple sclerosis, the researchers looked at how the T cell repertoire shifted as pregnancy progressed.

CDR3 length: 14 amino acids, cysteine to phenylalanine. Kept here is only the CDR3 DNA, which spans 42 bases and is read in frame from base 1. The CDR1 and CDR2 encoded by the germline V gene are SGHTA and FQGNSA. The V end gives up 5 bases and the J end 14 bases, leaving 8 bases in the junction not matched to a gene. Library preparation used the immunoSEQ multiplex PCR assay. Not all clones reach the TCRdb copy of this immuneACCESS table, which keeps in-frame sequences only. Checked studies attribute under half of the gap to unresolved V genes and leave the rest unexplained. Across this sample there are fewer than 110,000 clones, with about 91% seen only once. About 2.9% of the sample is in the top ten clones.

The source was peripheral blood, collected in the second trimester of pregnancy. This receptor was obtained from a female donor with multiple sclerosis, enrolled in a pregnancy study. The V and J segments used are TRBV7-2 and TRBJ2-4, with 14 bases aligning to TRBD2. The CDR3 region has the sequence CASSQTSGRASEYF. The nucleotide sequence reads TGTGCCAGCAGCCAGACTAGCGGGAGGGCCTCGGAGTACTTC.